A single sample is the source of the 16 T cell receptor beta chains below, sequenced in a study of a mutant IDH1 vaccine in newly diagnosed glioma. Time point described: baseline, week 1 (first vaccination visit). Treatment of the sample: pre-vaccination baseline after standard-of-care therapy. Sequencing used immunoSEQ multiplex PCR; TCRdb keeps in-frame clones, though not all of them. Counted here are approximately 92,000 clones, under 90% occurring once; the ten biggest clones make up 6% to 9.5%. The material sequenced was PBMCs, taken from a glioma patient treated with radiotherapy, temozolomide or both. Source of these receptors: a woman in her 50s with glioma.

The CDR3 loop reads CASSESYNSPLHF. In nucleotides, the CDR3 is TGTGCCAGCAGTGAATCGTATAATTCACCCCTCCACTTT. J is TRBJ1-6 and V is TRBV25-1; D gene uncertain. The germline gives CDR1 MGHDK, CDR2 SYGVNS. CDR3 length equals 13 residues. Trimming removed 1 base at V and 4 bases at J, with 2 bases between.

This clone came up a few times. The rearrangement uses TRBV5-1 and TRBJ2-1; TRBD2 matches 8 bases. Germline CDR1 SGHRS, CDR2 YFSETQ. Losses at the gene ends were 2 bases for V and 4 bases for J; bases not matched to a gene: 8. The CDR3 is 16 residues long. In nucleotides, the CDR3 is TGCGCCAGCAGCTTAGGTCGGGGGGGGGCTTACAATGAGCAGTTCTTC. It encodes CASSLGRGGAYNEQFF. Complete variable domain (other parts from reference TRBV5-1 and TRBJ2-1): KAGVTQTPRYLIKTRGQQVTLSCSPISGHRSVSWYQQTPGQGLQFLFEYFSETQRNKGNFPGRFSGRQFSNSRSEMNVSTLELGDSALYLCASSLGRGGAYNEQFFGPGTRLTVL.

The V call is TRBV18, the J call TRBJ1-1, with D unclear. CDR3 length: 15 amino acids. V was pared by 6 bases and J by 0 bases, with 14 bases between. Germline V gene lookup returns CDR1 KGHSH and CDR2 LQKENI. The CDR3 DNA sequence: TGTGCCAGCTCCCTCGACCTGGGGATGAACACTGAAGCTTTCTTT. Translating gives CASSLDLGMNTEAFF.

The genes are TRBV5-1 and TRBJ1-2, with D possibly matching TRBD1 (5 bases). V was pared by 4 bases and J by 2 bases, with 9 bases between. The V gene's germline CDR1 is SGHRS and CDR2 YFSETQ. The CDR3 is 13 amino acids. The CDR3 sequence: CASSATGNYGYTF. Here the CDR3 DNA reads TGCGCCAGCAGCGCCACAGGAAACTATGGCTACACCTTC. The whole variable domain, filled in from reference TRBV5-1 and TRBJ1-2, reads KAGVTQTPRYLIKTRGQQVTLSCSPISGHRSVSWYQQTPGQGLQFLFEYFSETQRNKGNFPGRFSGRQFSNSRSEMNVSTLELGDSALYLCASSATGNYGYTFGSGTRLTVV.

The J gene is TRBJ1-5, the V gene TRBV19; D is possibly TRBD1 (6 bases). Trimming shortened V by 5 bases and J by 0 bases, and 11 bases separated the two germline ends. Germline CDR1 and CDR2: LNHDA and SQIVND (reference sequence). The length of the CDR3 is 15 residues. CDR3 DNA sequence: TGTGCCAGTAGTGTCGACAGGATTAGCAATCAGCCCCAGCATTTT. This translates into CASSVDRISNQPQHF.

This chain joins TRBV5-1 and TRBJ2-3; the D gene could be TRBD1 or TRBD2 (5 bases each). CDR1 SGHRS and CDR2 YFSETQ come from the germline V gene. The CDR3 runs to 13 residues. The ends were cut back, 3 bases at V and 1 base at J, with 6 bases in the middle. The CDR3: CASSWGRTDTQYF. The CDR3 bases are TGCGCCAGCAGCTGGGGACGCACAGATACGCAGTATTTT. Together with reference TRBV5-1 and TRBJ2-3, the CDR3 gives the full variable domain: KAGVTQTPRYLIKTRGQQVTLSCSPISGHRSVSWYQQTPGQGLQFLFEYFSETQRNKGNFPGRFSGRQFSNSRSEMNVSTLELGDSALYLCASSWGRTDTQYFGPGTRLTVL.

The chain uses TRBV29-1 and TRBJ1-1, with D hard to call. V was shortened by 8 bases and J by 0 bases, with 13 bases between the two germline ends. CDR1 is SQVTM and CDR2 is ANQGSEA in the germline V gene. The CDR3 has 13 residues. CDR3: CSTLGFMNTEAFF. The CDR3 DNA is TGCAGCACATTAGGTTTTATGAACACTGAAGCTTTCTTT.

V gene TRBV27 combines with J gene TRBJ2-7; D assignment may be TRBD1 or TRBD2 (5 bases each). Trimming stripped 3 bases from V and 3 bases from J, with 12 bases between. This CDR3 has 14 residues. CDR1 MNHEY and CDR2 SMNVEV come from the germline V gene (reference sequence). The CDR3, as DNA: TGTGCCAGCAGTTTGGGGGACGGCTTCTACGAGCAGTACTTC. This codes for CASSLGDGFYEQYF.

The J gene is TRBJ1-1, the V gene TRBV7-9; TRBD1 matches at 8 bases. Germline values: CDR1 SEHNR, CDR2 FQNEAQ (reference sequence). V was pared by 10 bases and J by 1 base, with 11 bases of the junction left unmatched. CDR3 length equals 15 residues. This CDR3 is CAITGTGGANTEAFF. Here the CDR3 DNA reads TGTGCCATCACCGGGACAGGTGGGGCGAACACTGAAGCTTTCTTT.

This chain connects TRBV27 to TRBJ1-2; tentatively, D is TRBD1 (5 bases). The CDR3 has 15 residues. With 3 bases removed from V and 2 bases from J, the gap between germline ends came to 13 bases. Germline CDR1 MNHEY, CDR2 SMNVEV (reference sequence). This CDR3 is CASSLGRALNYGYTF. The CDR3 DNA reads as TGTGCCAGCAGTTTGGGCAGGGCCTTGAACTATGGCTACACCTTC.

The chain recombines TRBV9 with TRBJ2-3; D possibly corresponds to TRBD2 (7 bases). Per germline, CDR1 SGDLS and CDR2 YYNGEE. This CDR3 region has 17 residues. Trimming took 4 bases from V and 5 from J, leaving 23 bases between them. CDR3 residues: CASSPRGGSTLGDTQYF. The CDR3 nucleotides read TGTGCCAGCAGCCCGAGGGGGGGATCCACCCTGGGAGATACGCAGTATTTT. Variable domain in full (rest from reference TRBV9 and TRBJ2-3): DSGVTQTPKHLITATGQRVTLRCSPRSGDLSVYWYQQSLDQGLQFLIQYYNGEERAKGNILERFSAQQFPDLHSELNLSSLELGDSALYFCASSPRGGSTLGDTQYFGPGTRLTVL.

The chain couples TRBV15 to TRBJ2-7, with 9 bases lining up with TRBD1. The CDR3 sequence is 15 residues long. V was clipped by 5 bases and J by 4 bases; unmatched bases: 9. Germline assignment: CDR1 LNHNV and CDR2 YYDKDF (reference sequence). CDR3 sequence: CATSSNRGLIYEQYF. For the CDR3, the DNA is TGTGCCACCAGCTCAAACAGGGGGCTCATTTACGAGCAGTACTTC.

The V call is TRBV19, the J call TRBJ1-4; perhaps TRBD1 as D (6 bases). Germline V lookup: CDR1 LNHDA, CDR2 SQIVND (reference sequence). The CDR3 covers 15 residues. V was trimmed by 3 bases and J by 11 bases, leaving 19 bases between them. The CDR3: CASSINWGARSKLFF. CDR3 nucleotide sequence: TGTGCCAGTAGTATCAATTGGGGGGCGCGGTCGAAACTGTTTTTT.

J is TRBJ1-2 and V is TRBV5-1; weak D call: TRBD1 (5 bases). CDR1 and CDR2 (germline): SGHRS, YFSETQ. Trimming left V 0 bases short and J 0 bases short, with 12 bases between. The CDR3 has 16 residues. As DNA, the CDR3 is TGCGCCAGCAGCTTGGCTTGGGACCGAACTAACTATGGCTACACCTTC. Residues: CASSLAWDRTNYGYTF. Supplemented by reference TRBV5-1 and TRBJ1-2, the full variable domain reads KAGVTQTPRYLIKTRGQQVTLSCSPISGHRSVSWYQQTPGQGLQFLFEYFSETQRNKGNFPGRFSGRQFSNSRSEMNVSTLELGDSALYLCASSLAWDRTNYGYTFGSGTRLTVV.

The J gene is TRBJ2-7, the V gene TRBV27; D not resolved. CDR3 size: 15 residues. V dropped 0 bases and J dropped 2 bases, with 11 bases sitting between them. CDR1 MNHEY and CDR2 SMNVEV come from the germline V gene (reference sequence). The CDR3 sequence is CASSLSPAGPYEQYF. The CDR3 DNA reads TGTGCCAGCAGTTTATCACCTGCTGGACCCTACGAGCAGTACTTC.

As concerns this clone: Other DNA sequences in this specimen translate into the identical CDR3. The chain recombines TRBV7-2 with TRBJ2-7, with unresolved D. V lost 1 base, J lost 0 bases, and 1 base lay in between. The CDR3 has 12 amino acids. Germline-derived CDR1 and CDR2 are SGHTA and FQGNSA. The CDR3 DNA reads TGTGCCAGCAGCTTAGGCTCCTACGAGCAGTACTTC. Translating it yields CASSLGSYEQYF.